This T cell receptor (beta chain) was captured by sequencing in a study of shared clonotypes between healthy human individuals (dated by TCRdb to the early 2020s). Notes on the research overall: Three men and a couple of women, aged 18 to 49 years, made up the cohort. For each donor, CD4 naive and CD4 memory were each run on three plates, CD8 naive on two plates, and CD8 memory on one plate. To estimate repertoire size and how much clonotype sharing occurs between individuals, the study deeply sequenced the blood TCR repertoires of a handful of healthy adults. To increase sequencing depth and limit assay-specific biases, different laboratories used diverse techniques to prepare libraries and sequence TCR repertoires. Each donor's leukapheresis produced roughly between roughly 0.85 and 10 billion PBMCs. Paper-wide results and their limitations: Pairwise subsampling led to the expectation that sequencing depth would affect the degree of clonotype sharing among donors. Estimated clonotype richness was generally larger for naive than for memory subsets. Higher generation probabilities were observed for clonotypes shared by all four sorted-subset donors than for non-shared clonotypes. Rarefaction of sorted-subset datasets indicated incomplete sequencing despite the large sequencing depth. Because the study included only a small number of donors, the genetic and exposure-history diversity represented was limited. Around 5.4% of naive CD4, 3.5% of naive CD8, approximately 2% of memory CD4, and about 0.4% of memory CD8 clonotypes were shared across a few donors. Sampling was restricted to blood, and TCR repertoires in tissues likely differ from the TCR repertoires found in blood.

A remark on this clone: The specificity of this receptor is unknown. No base quality information exists; no much larger clone differs at one position.

Using the deep immunoSEQ assay, TCR CDR3 regions were amplified from genomic DNA by multiplex PCR. Extracted genomic DNA from each cell subset was spread evenly across all wells of several immunoSEQ 96-well plates, with each plate serving as a replicate. For sorted subsets, around 0.2 ug genomic DNA, equal to 30,000 or so T cell genomes, was loaded into each replicate PCR. Purified libraries were quantified with a Qubit 3.0 fluorometer, sized on a Bioanalyzer 2100, and re-quantified with the KAPA Library Quantification kit. A separate single-read 150-cycle Illumina NextSeq 550 flow cell was used to sequence each immunoSEQ 96-well plate. Per the authors' processing: Because only junctional sequences without quality scores were contained in the immunoSEQ output, filtering matching that applied to full-length reads could not be performed. To assign V/J genes and CDR3, sequences were annotated using PyIR, a Python wrapper for IgBLAST v1.9, with IMGT germline references. Reads were filtered out if the reads had weak V/J assignments (E-value above 1e-6), no CDR3, stop codons, out-of-frame junctions, or ambiguous translated residues. V3J clonotypes were defined as sequences sharing the same inferred V gene, J gene, and CDR3 amino acid sequence. To compute the percentage overlap between repertoires, the number of shared unique clonotypes was divided by the size of the smaller repertoire. Richness of each repertoire was evaluated using RTK rarefaction, the Chao1 estimator, and Recon v2.1 estimates of unobserved clonotypes. For all TCRbeta clonotypes obtained by the gDNA method from four donors, generation probabilities were computed with OLGA. Not all clones reach the TCRdb copy of this immuneACCESS table, which keeps in-frame sequences only. Checked studies attribute under half of the gap to unresolved V genes and leave the rest unexplained. V, J and clone size are those of that table, while D and trimming were read from the DNA. The sample table records some 2.1 million clones; about 94% of these occur just once. The ten most abundant clones make up about 1.1% of the sample.

Cut back by 0 bases and 11 bases, the V and J ends lie 16 bases apart. Its CDR3 holds 14 amino acids, cysteine through phenylalanine. This entry keeps only the CDR3 DNA: 42 bases, framed from base 1. Based on the germline V gene (reference sequence), the CDR1 and CDR2 sequences are MNHEY and SMNVEV. For the CD8 naive samples, CD45RO-negative cells were positively selected for CCR7, yielding a CD45RA+CCR7+ population from which TemRA cells were excluded. Donors were healthy HIV-negative adults with no recently reported acute infections or vaccinations. All donors were Caucasian adults living in Nashville, Tennessee, USA. Blood was obtained by leukapheresis, after which PBMCs were separated by Ficoll-Histopaque density gradient centrifugation and cryopreserved in liquid nitrogen vapor phase. Purity and quantity of every magnetically sorted T cell population were checked by analytical flow cytometry. Each sorted fraction had its genomic DNA isolated and then quantified by UV absorbance on a Nanodrop 2000c.

The sequenced material came from naive CD8+ T cells sorted from blood. The sample's cell subset or site, from its label and the paper: CD45RA+CCR7+. This TCR was sampled from a man younger than 30 in good health. The chain is made from TRBV27 and TRBJ1-1; no D gene is confidently identified. CDR3 loop: CASSLSGSYEVAFF. Here is the DNA: TGTGCCAGCAGTTTATCCGGGTCCTATGAGGTGGCTTTCTTT.